The 17 T cell receptor beta chains reported below all come from one sample, sequenced in a study of blood T cells in healthy people across ages. Then a second PCR, running roughly 7 to 11 cycles, was carried out with a sample-barcoded 5' primer and a J-beta primer mix. MiXCR was run by TCRdb on the 5' RACE reads, yielding one entry per CDR3 protein. The table includes hundreds of thousands of distinct CDR3 sequences, roughly 25% detected once. In addition, the sample was reused for a study of T cells of mothers and their children.

The sample comprised blood. All receptors derive from a boy aged 5-17 years in good health.

This rearrangement joins TRBV20-1 to TRBJ2-1; 10 nucleotides match TRBD1. Germline V gives CDR1 DFQATT, CDR2 SNEGSKA (reference sequence). The CDR3 extends over 15 amino acids. V trimming: 0 bases; J trimming: 7 bases; junction bases outside the gene matches: 6. CDR3 nucleotide sequence: TGCAGTGCTAGAGATGACAGGGGGCGTGGGAATGAGCAGTTCTTC. It translates to CSARDDRGRGNEQFF.

This clonotype was counted a few times. The V call is TRBV12-3 or TRBV12-4, the J call TRBJ1-4; no reliable D call. V shed 1 base and J shed 8 bases, with 5 bases lying between them. This CDR3 spans 12 amino acids. CDR3 amino acids: CASSLEDEKLFF. In DNA, the CDR3 is TGTGCCAGCAGTTTAGAGGACGAAAAACTGTTTTTT.

The table lists this clonotype with a few counts. This rearrangement joins TRBV6-2 or TRBV6-3 to TRBJ2-1; TRBD2 aligns across 13 bases. This CDR3 is built from 17 residues. J gave up 4 bases and V 7 bases, and 10 bases lay outside the gene matches. The germline V gene encodes CDR1 MNHEY and CDR2 SVGEGT. The CDR3 loop reads CASTRLKTSGGYNEQFF. CDR3 DNA sequence: TGTGCCAGCACCCGACTCAAGACTAGCGGGGGGTACAATGAGCAGTTCTTC.

The chain combines TRBV30 with TRBJ1-2, with D perhaps TRBD1 (6 bases). Trimming shortened V by 0 bases and J by 7 bases, and 12 bases separated the two germline ends. Germline V gene sequence: CDR1 GTSNPN, CDR2 SVGIG (reference sequence). The CDR3 is 13 residues long. CDR3 protein: CAWSVSGAGGYTF. The CDR3 nucleotides are TGTGCCTGGAGTGTTTCAGGGGCCGGTGGCTACACCTTC.

This clonotype was counted only a few times. V is TRBV29-1 and J is TRBJ1-5; D gene uncertain. Trimming pared 0 bases from V and 1 base from J, leaving 4 bases between. The CDR3 runs to 13 residues. Germline CDR1 SQVTM, CDR2 ANQGSEA. CDR3 region: CSVEEGSNQPQHF. The CDR3 region has the DNA TGCAGCGTTGAAGAAGGCAGCAATCAGCCCCAGCATTTT.

This chain connects TRBV29-1 to TRBJ2-3, with D perhaps matching TRBD1 or TRBD2 (5 bases each). There are 12 residues in the CDR3. Germline V gene lookup returns CDR1 SQVTM and CDR2 ANQGSEA. V lost 6 bases and J lost 4, with 11 bases in between. The CDR3 region has the DNA TGCAGCGTGAAGGGACCTTCAGATACGCAGTATTTT. It yields the protein CSVKGPSDTQYF.

This clonotype was counted only a few times. The chain is built from TRBV6-2 or TRBV6-3 and TRBJ2-7; tentatively, D is TRBD2 (7 bases). This CDR3 has 16 amino acids. The ends were cut back, 2 bases at V and 2 bases at J, with 16 bases in the middle. Germline values: CDR1 MNHEY, CDR2 SVGEGT. CDR3 DNA sequence: TGTGCCAGCAGTTACCCGACCAAAGGGGGGGCCTACGAGCAGTACTTC. Its translation is CASSYPTKGGAYEQYF.

This clonotype was detected only a few times. The genes are TRBV20-1 and TRBJ2-1; 9 bases map to TRBD1. The last part of the DNA fits TRBJ2-5 better; the J call may be wrong. The CDR3 has 15 amino acids. CDR1 and CDR2 (germline): DFQATT, SNEGSKA (reference sequence). The CDR3 DNA reads as TGCAGTGCTACCCCGGTGGACAGGGGAACGGAGACCCAGTACTTC. It is translated as CSATPVDRGTETQYF.

In DNA, the CDR3 is TGTGCCAGCAGCCCCCCAGAGGGACTAGCGGGGGGGCCCCACGAGCAGTACTTC. This translates into CASSPPEGLAGGPHEQYF. The chain employs TRBV3-1 and TRBJ2-7; 16 nucleotides align to TRBD2. Germline CDR1 is LGHDT and CDR2 is YNNKEL (reference sequence). This CDR3 has 18 amino acids. V lost 4 bases and J lost 5; bases outside the gene matches: 11.

This clonotype has more than one count but fewer than ten. The chain couples TRBV20-1 to TRBJ2-5, with 7 bases lining up with TRBD1. This CDR3 has 13 amino acids. V shed 5 bases and J 2 bases; nucleotides not matched to a gene: 5. CDR1 is DFQATT, CDR2 SNEGSKA, per germline (reference sequence). The CDR3 DNA follows: TGCAGTGCTTACAGGGGCCTTCAAGAGACCCAGTACTTC. This translates into CSAYRGLQETQYF.

This clonotype showed up just a few times. The DNA for the CDR3 is TGTGCCAGCAGTTTATGGACTAGCGGGATGAGCTCCTACAATGAGCAGTTCTTC. This sequence encodes CASSLWTSGMSSYNEQFF. The chain carries TRBV27 and TRBJ2-1, with 12 bases aligning to TRBD2. CDR3 length equals 18 residues. Germline V lookup: CDR1 MNHEY, CDR2 SMNVEV (reference sequence). V shed 1 base and J 0 bases; nucleotides not matched to a gene: 4.

V gene TRBV5-5 combines with J gene TRBJ2-5; D is possibly TRBD2 (6 bases). The better agreement between TRBJ2-7 and the DNA end casts doubt on the J call. The CDR3 extends over 14 amino acids. CDR1 and CDR2 from the germline V gene are SGHKS and YYEKEE (reference sequence). As DNA, the CDR3 is TGTGCCAGCAGCTTCGTCGGGAGCAACTACGAGCAGTACTTC. Protein: CASSFVGSNYEQYF.

This clonotype was found a few times. In nucleotides, the CDR3 is TGCGCCAGCAGCCGTTCCCCGGGACCCGGGGAGCTGTTTTTT. This sequence encodes CASSRSPGPGELFF. This rearrangement joins TRBV5-1 to TRBJ2-2, with D perhaps matching TRBD1 or TRBD2 (5 bases each). CDR1 is SGHRS and CDR2 is YFSETQ in the germline V gene. The CDR3 extends over 14 amino acids. Trimming shortened V by 4 bases and J by 6 bases, and 13 bases separated the two germline ends.

This clonotype appeared a few times. The chain employs TRBV10-3 and TRBJ2-7; D may be TRBD2 (6 bases). Germline CDR1 reads ENHRY; CDR2 reads SYGVKD. CDR3 length equals 13 residues. V was clipped by 8 bases and J by 0 bases, with 11 bases between them. The CDR3: CAISGTPSYEQYF. The CDR3 nucleotides are TGTGCCATCTCCGGGACTCCCTCCTACGAGCAGTACTTC.

This chain joins TRBV6-5 and TRBJ2-7; 12 bases line up with TRBD1. Germline trimming cut 6 bases from V and 5 bases from J; bases unmatched to any gene: 5. This CDR3 contains 14 residues. CDR1 is MNHEY, CDR2 SVGAGI, per germline. CDR3 region: CASRVGQGANEQYF. CDR3 nucleotides: TGTGCCAGCAGAGTGGGACAGGGGGCCAACGAGCAGTACTTC.

A few counts support this clonotype. The chain links TRBV6-6 to TRBJ1-4; 7 positions match TRBD1. This CDR3 comprises 15 residues. V dropped 5 bases and J dropped 5; count of bases not matched to a gene: 8. CDR1 is MNHNY, CDR2 SVGAGI, per germline (reference sequence). CDR3 DNA sequence: TGTGCCAGCAGTAAGGGGGGACAGCTGAATGAAAAACTGTTTTTT. This gives the protein CASSKGGQLNEKLFF.

This rearrangement joins TRBV12-3 or TRBV12-4 to TRBJ1-5, with TRBD1 identical over 7 bases. The V and J ends lost 4 bases and 6 bases, in that order; junction bases with no gene match: 12. The CDR3 is 16 amino acids. The CDR3 is CASSSTRPGGGQPQHF. The CDR3 DNA reads TGTGCCAGCAGTTCGACTCGGCCAGGGGGAGGTCAGCCCCAGCATTTT.